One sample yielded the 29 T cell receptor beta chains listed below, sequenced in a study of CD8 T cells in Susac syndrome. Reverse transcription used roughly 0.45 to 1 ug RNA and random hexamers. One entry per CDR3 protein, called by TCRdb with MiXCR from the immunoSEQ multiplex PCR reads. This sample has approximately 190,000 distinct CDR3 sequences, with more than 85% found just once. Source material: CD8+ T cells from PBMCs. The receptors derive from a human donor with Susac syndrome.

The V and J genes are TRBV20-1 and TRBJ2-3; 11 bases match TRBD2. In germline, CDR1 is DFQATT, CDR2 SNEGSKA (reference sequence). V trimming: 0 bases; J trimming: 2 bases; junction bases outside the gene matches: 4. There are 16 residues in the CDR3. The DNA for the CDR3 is TGCAGTGCTAGAGATCGACTAGCGGGATACACAGATACGCAGTATTTT. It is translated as CSARDRLAGYTDTQYF.

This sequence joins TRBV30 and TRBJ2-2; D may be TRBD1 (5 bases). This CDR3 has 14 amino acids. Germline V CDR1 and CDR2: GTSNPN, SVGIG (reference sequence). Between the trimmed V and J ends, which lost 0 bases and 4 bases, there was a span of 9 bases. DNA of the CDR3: TGTGCCTGGAGTGTGACAGCACTCACCGGGGAGCTGTTTTTT. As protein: CAWSVTALTGELFF.

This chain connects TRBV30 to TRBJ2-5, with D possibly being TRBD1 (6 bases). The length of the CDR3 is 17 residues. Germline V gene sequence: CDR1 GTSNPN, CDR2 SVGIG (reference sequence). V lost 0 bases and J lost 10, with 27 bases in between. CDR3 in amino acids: CAWSVRVAGDLGAGQYF. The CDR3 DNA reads TGTGCCTGGAGTGTACGGGTGGCAGGGGACCTCGGGGCGGGCCAGTACTTC.

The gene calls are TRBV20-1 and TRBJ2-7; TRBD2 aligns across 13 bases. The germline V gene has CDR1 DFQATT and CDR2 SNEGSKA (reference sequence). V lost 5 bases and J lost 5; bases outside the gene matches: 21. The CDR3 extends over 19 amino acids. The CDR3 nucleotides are TGCAGTGCTCTACCCTCCGGGACTAGCGGGATCCCCTCGTTGAACGAGCAGTACTTC. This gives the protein CSALPSGTSGIPSLNEQYF.

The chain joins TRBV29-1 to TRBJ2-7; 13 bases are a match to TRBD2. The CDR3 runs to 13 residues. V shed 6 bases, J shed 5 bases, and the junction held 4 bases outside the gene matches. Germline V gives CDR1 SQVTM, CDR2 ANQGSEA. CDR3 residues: CSVLAGGSHEQYF. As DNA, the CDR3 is TGCAGCGTACTAGCGGGAGGGTCCCACGAGCAGTACTTC.

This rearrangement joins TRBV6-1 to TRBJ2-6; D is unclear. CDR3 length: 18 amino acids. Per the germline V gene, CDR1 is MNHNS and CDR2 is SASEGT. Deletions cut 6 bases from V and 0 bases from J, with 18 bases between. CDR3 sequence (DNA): TGTGCCAGCAGGTCCGCACCGACTGATAGCTCTGGGGCCAACGTCCTGACTTTC. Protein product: CASRSAPTDSSGANVLTF.

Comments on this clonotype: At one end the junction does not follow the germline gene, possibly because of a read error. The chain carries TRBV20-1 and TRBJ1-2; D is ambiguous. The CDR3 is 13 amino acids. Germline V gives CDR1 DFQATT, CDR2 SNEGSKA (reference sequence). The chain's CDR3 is CGARDSQIGGYTF. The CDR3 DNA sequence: TGCGGTGCTAGAGATTCGCAGATTGGGGGCTACACCTTC.

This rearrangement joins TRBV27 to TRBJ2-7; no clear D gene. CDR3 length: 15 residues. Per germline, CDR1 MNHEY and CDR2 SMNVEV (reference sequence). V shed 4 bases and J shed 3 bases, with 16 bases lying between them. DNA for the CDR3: TGTGCCAGCAGTTACGGACGCAGTAACCACTACGAGCAGTACTTC. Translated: CASSYGRSNHYEQYF.

The CDR3 sequence is CASSLAGGNAGELFF. In nucleotides, the CDR3 is TGTGCCAGCAGCTTAGCGGGGGGCAACGCCGGGGAGCTGTTTTTT. The rearrangement joins TRBV7-9 to TRBJ2-2, with D perhaps being TRBD1 or TRBD2 (6 bases each). Germline-derived CDR1 and CDR2 are SEHNR and FQNEAQ (reference sequence). CDR3 length: 15 residues. V gave up 0 bases and J gave up 6 bases, with 11 bases separating them.

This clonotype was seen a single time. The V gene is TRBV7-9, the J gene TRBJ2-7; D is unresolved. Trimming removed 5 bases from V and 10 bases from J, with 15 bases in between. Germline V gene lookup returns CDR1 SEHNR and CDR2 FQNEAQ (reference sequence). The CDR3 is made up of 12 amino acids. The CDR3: CASSPQAMGQYF. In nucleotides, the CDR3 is TGTGCCAGCAGCCCCCAGGCCATGGGACAGTACTTC.

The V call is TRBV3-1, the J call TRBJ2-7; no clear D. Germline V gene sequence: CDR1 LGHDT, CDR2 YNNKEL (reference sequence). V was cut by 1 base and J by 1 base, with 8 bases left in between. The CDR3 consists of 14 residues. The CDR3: CASSQGGRSYEQYF. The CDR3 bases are TGTGCCAGCAGCCAAGGAGGTCGGTCCTACGAGCAGTACTTC.

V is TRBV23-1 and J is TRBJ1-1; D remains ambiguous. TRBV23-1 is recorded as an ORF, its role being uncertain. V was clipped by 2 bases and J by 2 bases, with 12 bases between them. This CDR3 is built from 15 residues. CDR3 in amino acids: CASSQVTAKNTEAFF. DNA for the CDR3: TGCGCCAGCAGTCAAGTAACAGCAAAAAACACTGAAGCTTTCTTT.

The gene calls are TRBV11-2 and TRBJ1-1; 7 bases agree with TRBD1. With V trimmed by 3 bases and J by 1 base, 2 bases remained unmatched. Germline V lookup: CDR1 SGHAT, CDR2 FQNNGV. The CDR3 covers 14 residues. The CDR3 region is CASSFGQANTEAFF. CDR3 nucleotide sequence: TGTGCCAGCAGCTTCGGACAGGCGAACACTGAAGCTTTCTTT.

The CDR3 loop reads CASSDGGGAVDEQFF. Here the CDR3 DNA reads TGTGCCAGCAGTGATGGCGGGGGGGCCGTGGATGAGCAGTTCTTC. The chain combines TRBV2 with TRBJ2-1; 9 nucleotides align to TRBD2. Germline V gives CDR1 SNHLY, CDR2 FYNNEI. The CDR3 totals 15 residues. V was clipped by 3 bases and J by 8 bases; unmatched bases: 8.

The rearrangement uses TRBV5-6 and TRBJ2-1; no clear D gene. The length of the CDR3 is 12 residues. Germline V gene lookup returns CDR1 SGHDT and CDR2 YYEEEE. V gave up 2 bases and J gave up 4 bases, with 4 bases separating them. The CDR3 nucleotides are TGTGCCAGCAGCTTCCTTTACAATGAGCAGTTCTTC. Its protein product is CASSFLYNEQFF.

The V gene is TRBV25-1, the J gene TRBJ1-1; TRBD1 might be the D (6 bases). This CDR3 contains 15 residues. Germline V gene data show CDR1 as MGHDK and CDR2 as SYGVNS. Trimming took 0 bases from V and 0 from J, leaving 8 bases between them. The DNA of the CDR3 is TGTGCCAGCAGTGAATACCGGGGGCTGAACACTGAAGCTTTCTTT. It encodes CASSEYRGLNTEAFF.

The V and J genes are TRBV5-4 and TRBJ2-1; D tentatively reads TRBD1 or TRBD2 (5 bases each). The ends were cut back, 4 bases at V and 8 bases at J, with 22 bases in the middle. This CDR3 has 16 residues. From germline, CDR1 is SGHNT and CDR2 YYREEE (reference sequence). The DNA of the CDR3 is TGTGCCAGCAGCGCCTCGGGACCACTGCTTCTGGATGAGCAGTTCTTC. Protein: CASSASGPLLLDEQFF. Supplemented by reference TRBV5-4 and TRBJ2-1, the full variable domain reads ETGVTQSPTHLIKTRGQQVTLRCSSQSGHNTVSWYQQALGQGPQFIFQYYREEENGRGNFPPRFSGLQFPNYSSELNVNALELDDSALYLCASSASGPLLLDEQFFGPGTRLTVL.

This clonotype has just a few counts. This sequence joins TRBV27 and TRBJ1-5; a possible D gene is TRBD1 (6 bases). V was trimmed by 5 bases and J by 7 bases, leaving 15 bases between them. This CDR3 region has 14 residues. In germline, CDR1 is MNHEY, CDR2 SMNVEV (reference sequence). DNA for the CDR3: TGTGCCAGCAGTCCTCGAGGGGGTGGGCAGCCCCAGCATTTT. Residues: CASSPRGGGQPQHF.

The CDR3 DNA reads TGTGCCACCAGCAGAGTAGGTTACAATGAGCAGTTCTTC. Translated, it gives CATSRVGYNEQFF. J is TRBJ2-1 and V is TRBV15; D remains unclear. The CDR3 is 13 amino acids. The V gene's germline CDR1 is LNHNV and CDR2 YYDKDF (reference sequence). Trimming shortened V by 1 base and J by 4 bases, and 5 bases separated the two germline ends.

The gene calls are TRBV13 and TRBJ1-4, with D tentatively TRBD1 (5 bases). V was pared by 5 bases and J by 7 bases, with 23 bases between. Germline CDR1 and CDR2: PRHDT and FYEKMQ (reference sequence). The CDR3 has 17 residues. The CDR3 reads CASSTTQGPGRSEKLFF. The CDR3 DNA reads TGTGCCAGCAGCACCACCCAGGGACCCGGTCGGAGTGAAAAACTGTTTTTT.

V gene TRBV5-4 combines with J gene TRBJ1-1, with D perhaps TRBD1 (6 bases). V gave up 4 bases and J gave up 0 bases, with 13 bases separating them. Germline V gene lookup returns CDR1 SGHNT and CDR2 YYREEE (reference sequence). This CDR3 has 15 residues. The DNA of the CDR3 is TGTGCCAGCAGCCCGGACGGACAGATGAACACTGAAGCTTTCTTT. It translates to CASSPDGQMNTEAFF.

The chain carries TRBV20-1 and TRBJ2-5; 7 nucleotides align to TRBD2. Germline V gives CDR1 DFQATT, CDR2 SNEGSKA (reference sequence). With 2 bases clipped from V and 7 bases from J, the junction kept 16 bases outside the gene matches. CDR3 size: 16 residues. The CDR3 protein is CSARPKGSGIIVTQYF. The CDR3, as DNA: TGCAGTGCTAGACCGAAGGGGAGCGGGATCATCGTGACCCAGTACTTC.

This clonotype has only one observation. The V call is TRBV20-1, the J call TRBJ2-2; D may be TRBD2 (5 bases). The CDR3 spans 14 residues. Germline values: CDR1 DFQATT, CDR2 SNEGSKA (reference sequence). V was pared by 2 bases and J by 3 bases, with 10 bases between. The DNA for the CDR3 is TGCAGTGCTAGAAAGGAGGCGGACACCGGGGAGCTGTTTTTT. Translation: CSARKEADTGELFF.

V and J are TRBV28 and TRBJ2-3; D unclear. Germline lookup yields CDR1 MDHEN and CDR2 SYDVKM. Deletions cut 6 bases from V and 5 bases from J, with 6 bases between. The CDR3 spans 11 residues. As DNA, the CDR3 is TGTGCCAGCAGCTACAAAGATACGCAGTATTTT. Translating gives CASSYKDTQYF. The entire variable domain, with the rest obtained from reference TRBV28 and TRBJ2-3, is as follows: DVKVTQSSRYLVKRTGEKVFLECVQDMDHENMFWYRQDPGLGLRLIYFSYDVKMKEKGDIPEGYSVSREKKERFSLILESASTNQTSMYLCASSYKDTQYFGPGTRLTVL.

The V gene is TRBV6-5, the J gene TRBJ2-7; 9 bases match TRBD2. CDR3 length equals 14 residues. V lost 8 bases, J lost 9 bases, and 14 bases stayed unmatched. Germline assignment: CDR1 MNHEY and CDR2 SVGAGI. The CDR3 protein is CASRLVGGGAVQYF. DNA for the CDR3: TGTGCCAGCCGTCTTGTTGGCGGGGGGGCGGTGCAGTACTTC.

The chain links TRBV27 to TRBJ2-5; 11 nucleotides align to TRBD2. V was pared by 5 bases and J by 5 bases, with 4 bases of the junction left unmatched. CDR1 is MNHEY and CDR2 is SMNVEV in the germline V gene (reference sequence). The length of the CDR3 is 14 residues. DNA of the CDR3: TGTGCCAGCAGTCTCTGGACTAGCGGGGAGACCCAGTACTTC. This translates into CASSLWTSGETQYF.

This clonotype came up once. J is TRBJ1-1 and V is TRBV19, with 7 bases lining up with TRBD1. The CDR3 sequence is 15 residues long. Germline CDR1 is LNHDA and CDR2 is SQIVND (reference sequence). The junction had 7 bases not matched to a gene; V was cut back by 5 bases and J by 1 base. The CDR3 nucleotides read TGTGCCAGTAGTCCCGGGACAGTCCCGAACACTGAAGCTTTCTTT. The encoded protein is CASSPGTVPNTEAFF. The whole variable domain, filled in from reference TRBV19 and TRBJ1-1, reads DGGITQSPKYLFRKEGQNVTLSCEQNLNHDAMYWYRQDPGQGLRLIYYSQIVNDFQKGDIAEGYSVSREKKESFPLTVTSAQKNPTAFYLCASSPGTVPNTEAFFGQGTRLTVV.

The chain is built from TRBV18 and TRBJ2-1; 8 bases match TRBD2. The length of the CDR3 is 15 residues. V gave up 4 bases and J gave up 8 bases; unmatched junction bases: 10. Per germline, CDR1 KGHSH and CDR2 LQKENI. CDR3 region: CASSLLAVGTYEQFF. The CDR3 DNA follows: TGTGCCAGCTCACTACTAGCGGTGGGGACGTATGAGCAGTTCTTC.

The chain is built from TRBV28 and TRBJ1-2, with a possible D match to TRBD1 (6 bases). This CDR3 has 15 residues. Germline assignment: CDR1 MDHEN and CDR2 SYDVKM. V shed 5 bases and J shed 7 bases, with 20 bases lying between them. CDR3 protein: CASSISGAGARGYTF. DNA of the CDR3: TGTGCCAGCAGTATATCGGGGGCGGGGGCACGTGGCTACACCTTC.